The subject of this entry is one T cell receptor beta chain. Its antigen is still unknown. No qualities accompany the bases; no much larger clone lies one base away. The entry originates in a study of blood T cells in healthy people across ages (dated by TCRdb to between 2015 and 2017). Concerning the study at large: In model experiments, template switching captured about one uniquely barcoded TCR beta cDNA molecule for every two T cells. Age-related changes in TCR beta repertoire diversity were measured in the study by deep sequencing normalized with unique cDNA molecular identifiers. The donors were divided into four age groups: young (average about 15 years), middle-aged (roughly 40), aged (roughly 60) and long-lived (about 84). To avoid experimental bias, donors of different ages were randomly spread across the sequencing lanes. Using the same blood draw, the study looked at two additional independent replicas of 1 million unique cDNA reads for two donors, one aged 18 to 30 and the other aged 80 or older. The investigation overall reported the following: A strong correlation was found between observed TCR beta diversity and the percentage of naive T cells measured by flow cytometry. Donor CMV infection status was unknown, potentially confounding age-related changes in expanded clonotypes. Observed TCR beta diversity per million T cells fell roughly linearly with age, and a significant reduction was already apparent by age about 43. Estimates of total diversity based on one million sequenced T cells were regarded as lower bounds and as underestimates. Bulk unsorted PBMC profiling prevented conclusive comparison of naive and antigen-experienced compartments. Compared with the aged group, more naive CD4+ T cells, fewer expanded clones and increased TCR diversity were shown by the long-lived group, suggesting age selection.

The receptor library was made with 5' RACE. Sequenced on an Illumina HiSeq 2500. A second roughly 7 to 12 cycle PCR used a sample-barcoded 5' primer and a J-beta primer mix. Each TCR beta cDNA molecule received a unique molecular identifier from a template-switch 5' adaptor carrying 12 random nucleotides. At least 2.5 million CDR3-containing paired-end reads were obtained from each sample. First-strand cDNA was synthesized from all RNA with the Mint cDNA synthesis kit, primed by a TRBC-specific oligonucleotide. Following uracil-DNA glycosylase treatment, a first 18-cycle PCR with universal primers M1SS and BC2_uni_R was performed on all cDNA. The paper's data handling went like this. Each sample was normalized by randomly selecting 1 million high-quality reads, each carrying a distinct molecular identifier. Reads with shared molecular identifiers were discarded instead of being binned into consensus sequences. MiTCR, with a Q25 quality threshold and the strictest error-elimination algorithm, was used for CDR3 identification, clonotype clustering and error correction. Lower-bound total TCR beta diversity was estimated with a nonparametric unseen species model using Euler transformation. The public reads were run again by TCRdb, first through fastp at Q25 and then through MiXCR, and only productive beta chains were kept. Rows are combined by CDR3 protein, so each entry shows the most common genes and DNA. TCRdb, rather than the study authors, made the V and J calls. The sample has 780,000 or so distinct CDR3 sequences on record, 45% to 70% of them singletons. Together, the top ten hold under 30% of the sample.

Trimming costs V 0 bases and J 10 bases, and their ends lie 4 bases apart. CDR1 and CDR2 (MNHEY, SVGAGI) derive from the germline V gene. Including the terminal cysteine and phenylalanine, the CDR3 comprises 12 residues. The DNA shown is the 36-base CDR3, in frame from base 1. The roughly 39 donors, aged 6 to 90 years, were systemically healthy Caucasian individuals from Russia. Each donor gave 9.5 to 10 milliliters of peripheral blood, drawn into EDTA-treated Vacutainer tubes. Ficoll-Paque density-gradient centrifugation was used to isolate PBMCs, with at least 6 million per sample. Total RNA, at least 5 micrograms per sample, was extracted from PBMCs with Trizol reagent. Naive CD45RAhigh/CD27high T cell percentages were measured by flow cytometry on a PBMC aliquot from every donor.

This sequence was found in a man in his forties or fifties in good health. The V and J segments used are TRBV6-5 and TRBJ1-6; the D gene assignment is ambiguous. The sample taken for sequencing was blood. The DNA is TGTGCCAGCAGTTACTCTAAATCACCCCTCCACTTT. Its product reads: CASSYSKSPLHF.